Listed below are T cell receptor beta chains from one sample, sequenced in a study of type 1 regulatory T cells. Each CDR3 protein gets one entry after TCRdb re-called the reads with MiXCR. The table has 80,000 to 100,000 distinct CDR3 sequences, about a third seen once. The sequencing sample was made of CD4+ T cells, either the whole sample or a sorted fraction (not recorded which). These receptors were taken from a human donor in good health. Each CDR3 is given with its conserved first and last residue. D genes are given only for firm matches. A clone size is listed for some rows: how often the clone was seen (once, few, many), or a class if it is expanded.

V gene	D gene	clone size	J gene	CDR3 protein	CDR3 DNA
TRBV20-1	.	few	TRBJ1-6	CSARDGAVEARDSPLHF	TGCAGTGCTAGAGATGGGGCAGTCGAGGCCCGGGACTCACCCCTCCACTTT
TRBV7-3	.	few	TRBJ2-1	CASSLLGEANNEQFF	TGTGCCAGCAGCTTATTGGGGGAGGCCAACAATGAGCAGTTCTTC
TRBV5-1	TRBD2	few	TRBJ2-5	CASRTGGQETQYF	TGCGCCAGCAGGACGGGGGGCCAAGAGACCCAGTACTTC
TRBV4-1	.	.	TRBJ1-5	CASSQDIPGGQRNQPLHF	TGCGCCAGCAGCCAAGATATTCCCGGGGGGCAGAGAAATCAGCCCCTGCATTTT
TRBV5-1	.	.	TRBJ1-4	CASSPGQSNEKLFF	TGCGCCAGCAGCCCCGGACAGTCTAATGAAAAACTGTTTTTT
TRBV19	.	.	TRBJ2-7	CASSIIRDTSYEQYF	TGTGCCAGTAGTATCATCCGGGACACCTCCTACGAGCAGTACTTC
TRBV5-1	TRBD2	.	TRBJ2-1	CASSLGPGLAGMKYNEQFF	TGCGCCAGCAGCTTGGGCCCGGGACTAGCGGGAATGAAATACAATGAGCAGTTCTTC
TRBV4-3	.	many	TRBJ2-7	CASSQDRGYEQYF	TGCGCCAGCAGCCAAGATAGGGGCTACGAGCAGTACTTC
TRBV5-1	TRBD1	.	TRBJ2-3	CASSLNRNRGANTQYF	TGCGCCAGCAGCCTAAACCGAAACAGGGGTGCAAATACGCAGTATTTT
TRBV20-1	TRBD1	few	TRBJ2-1	CSARDLGTGTGNEQFF	TGCAGTGCTAGAGATCTAGGGACAGGTACAGGGAATGAGCAGTTCTTC
TRBV5-1	.	few	TRBJ2-3	CASSNRLVGGDTQYF	TGCGCCAGCAGCAACCGACTAGTCGGGGGAGATACGCAGTATTTT
TRBV20-1	TRBD2	.	TRBJ2-5	CSAYLAGLQETQYF	TGCAGTGCGTACCTAGCGGGCCTCCAAGAGACCCAGTACTTC
TRBV6-2/TRBV6-3	.	.	TRBJ2-5	CASSSGVGETQYF	TGTGCCAGCAGTTCAGGGGTCGGAGAGACCCAGTACTTC
TRBV7-2	TRBD2	.	TRBJ2-3	CASSLVAGGPGDTQYF	TGTGCCAGCAGCTTAGTAGCGGGAGGGCCCGGGGATACGCAGTATTTT
TRBV19	.	.	TRBJ1-5	CASSPTGMLSNQPQHF	TGTGCCAGTAGCCCAACGGGTATGCTGAGCAATCAGCCCCAGCATTTT
TRBV12-3/TRBV12-4	.	few	TRBJ1-2	CASTVDGAYGYTF	TGTGCCAGCACCGTGGACGGGGCTTATGGCTACACCTTC
TRBV28	.	.	TRBJ1-5	CASSPFGGGGRDQPQHF	TGTGCCAGCAGCCCCTTTGGAGGCGGGGGTCGAGATCAGCCCCAGCATTTT
TRBV20-1	.	.	TRBJ2-1	CSAWTISVYNELFF	TGCAGTGCTTGGACTATCTCGGTCTACAATGAGCTGTTCTTC
TRBV29-1	.	few	TRBJ2-2	CSVEDSRTKTGELFF	TGCAGCGTTGAGGATAGCAGGACCAAGACCGGGGAGCTGTTTTTT